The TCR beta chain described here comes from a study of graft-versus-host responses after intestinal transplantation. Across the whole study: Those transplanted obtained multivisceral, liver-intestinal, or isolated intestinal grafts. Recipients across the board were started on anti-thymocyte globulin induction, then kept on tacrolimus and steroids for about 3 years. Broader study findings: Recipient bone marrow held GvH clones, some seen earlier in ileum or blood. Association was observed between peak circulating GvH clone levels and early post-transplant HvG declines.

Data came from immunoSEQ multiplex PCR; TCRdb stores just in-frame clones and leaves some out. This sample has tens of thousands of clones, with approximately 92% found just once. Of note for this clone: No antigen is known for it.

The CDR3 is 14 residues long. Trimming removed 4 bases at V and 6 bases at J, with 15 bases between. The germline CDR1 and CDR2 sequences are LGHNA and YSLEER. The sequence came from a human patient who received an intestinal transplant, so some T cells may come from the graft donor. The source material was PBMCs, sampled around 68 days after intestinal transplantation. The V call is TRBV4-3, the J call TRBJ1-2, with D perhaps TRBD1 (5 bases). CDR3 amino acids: CASSRRPGKDGYTF. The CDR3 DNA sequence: TGCGCCAGCAGCCGAAGACCAGGGAAGGATGGCTACACCTTC.